One TCR beta chain is described in this entry. CDR1 is SEHNR, CDR2 FQNEAQ, per germline (reference sequence). The V and J ends lost 9 bases and 0 bases respectively, with 14 bases between them. CDR3 length: 14 residues. This table comes from immunoSEQ multiplex PCR, and its TCRdb copy is limited to in-frame clones, with some not included. The sample lists hundreds of thousands of clones, roughly 90% occurring once. This entry belongs to a study of shared T cell receptors in the human thymus. Separately, the same data were catalogued under a study of human thymus T cells. As reported in that work: Resections removed during corrective heart surgery provided the thymus tissue used. Thymic and blood repertoires seemed to favor certain V and J genes.

The sample taken for sequencing was thymocytes. The chain is built from TRBV7-9 and TRBJ1-2; D possibly corresponds to TRBD1 (6 bases). This clonotype was obtained from a boy under three years old with a congenital heart defect. CDR3 DNA sequence: TGTGCCAGTTCTGTACAGGGAGCTAACTATGGCTACACCTTC. As protein: CASSVQGANYGYTF.